This T cell receptor (beta chain) was sequenced for a study of shared clonotypes between healthy human individuals. On the study more broadly: Donors, aged 18 to 49, were a couple of women and a few men.

Method: immunoSEQ multiplex PCR; TCRdb's copy keeps in-frame clones and lacks some. The profile shows 1.4 million or so clones, approximately 98.5% of them singletons. The J segment lost 4 bases and the V segment lost 2 bases, leaving 6 bases of the junction unmatched. Germline CDR1 and CDR2: SGHNT and YYREEE (reference sequence). The CDR3 length is 15 residues. The sequencing input was naive CD4+ T cells sorted from blood. Subset given: CD45RA+ positively selected. J is TRBJ1-3 and V is TRBV5-4, with TRBD1 matching over 7 bases. The TCR was taken from a young man in good health. CDR3 coding DNA: TGTGCCAGCAGCTTAAAGGGGGCATTCGGAAACACCATATATTTT. Protein: CASSLKGAFGNTIYF.